This T cell receptor (beta chain) was documented in a study of blood T cell repertoires in COVID-19. Study information: Nucleic acid was either cDNA or gDNA, and it came from T cells, B-cell-depleted T cells, or PBMCs.

The Seattle site enrolled patients during active infection and followed them longitudinally. The CDR3 sequence is 14 residues long. V shed 7 bases and J shed 3 bases, with 15 bases lying between them. Looked up from germline, CDR1 is LNHDA and CDR2 is SQIVND (reference sequence). As handled by the study authors: Using reference gene primer amplification, nucleated cell counts were estimated. Generated by immunoSEQ multiplex PCR, the TCRdb table keeps only in-frame clones and is missing some. The V and J calls and the clone size are those of that table, but D and trimming were determined from the DNA. The table lists roughly 230,000 clones, around 90% of them singletons, with about 2.1% in the top ten.

The source of this sequence is a woman aged 60-75 years with COVID-19, enrolled during active disease. The chain uses TRBV19 and TRBJ2-5; the D gene is possibly TRBD2 (7 bases). The sequenced sample consisted of peripheral blood. CDR3 residues: CASNPGGEKETQYF. CDR3 DNA: TGTGCCAGTAACCCGGGGGGCGAAAAAGAGACCCAGTACTTC.